What follows are 27 T cell receptor beta chains derived from one specimen sequenced in a study of blood T cell repertoires in COVID-19. Profiling relied on immunoSEQ multiplex PCR, and the TCRdb table lists in-frame clones only, not all of them. The sample lists about 140,000 clones; approximately 90% were seen once. Sequencing input: peripheral blood. These receptors came from a woman aged 80 or older with acute or convalescent COVID-19.

This chain joins TRBV6-6 and TRBJ2-7; 12 bases fit TRBD2. V gave up 0 bases and J gave up 13 bases; unmatched junction bases: 7. The CDR3 is 14 amino acids. Germline CDR1 MNHNY, CDR2 SVGAGI (reference sequence). In DNA form, the CDR3 reads TGTGCCAGCAGTTACTCATCTAGCGGGGGGGCCCCTTACTTC. Protein product: CASSYSSSGGAPYF.

Concerning this clone itself: Other DNA variants within this sample encode the same CDR3. The chain uses TRBV7-3 and TRBJ1-1; the D gene is possibly TRBD1 (5 bases). CDR1 is SGHTA and CDR2 is FQGTGA in the germline V gene. The CDR3 has 13 residues. V dropped 3 bases and J dropped 5 bases, with 10 bases sitting between them. CDR3 sequence reads: CASSLRGGTEAFF. CDR3 in DNA: TGTGCCAGCAGCTTGCGGGGCGGGACTGAAGCTTTCTTT.

This chain uses TRBV4-1 with TRBJ1-2, with TRBD1 matching over 7 bases. Germline values: CDR1 MGHRA, CDR2 YSYEKL. The J segment lost 3 bases and the V segment lost 1 base, leaving 5 bases of the junction unmatched. The length of the CDR3 is 15 residues. The CDR3 sequence is CASSQGSGTDYGYTF. Written as DNA, the CDR3 is TGCGCCAGCAGCCAAGGGTCCGGGACAGACTATGGCTACACCTTC.

The V call is TRBV5-1, the J call TRBJ1-2; a possible D gene is TRBD1 (6 bases). CDR3 size: 15 residues. V was cut by 0 bases and J by 3 bases, with 12 bases left in between. Germline V gene lookup returns CDR1 SGHRS and CDR2 YFSETQ. CDR3 bases: TGCGCCAGCAGCTTGGCGGCAGGGGAGCACTATGGCTACACCTTC. Encoded protein: CASSLAAGEHYGYTF. Full variable domain (missing parts from reference TRBV5-1 and TRBJ1-2): KAGVTQTPRYLIKTRGQQVTLSCSPISGHRSVSWYQQTPGQGLQFLFEYFSETQRNKGNFPGRFSGRQFSNSRSEMNVSTLELGDSALYLCASSLAAGEHYGYTFGSGTRLTVV.

V and J are TRBV5-1 and TRBJ1-1; D remains ambiguous. V lost 2 bases, J lost 3 bases, and 11 bases lay in between. Germline loops: CDR1 SGHRS, CDR2 YFSETQ. This CDR3 comprises 14 residues. This chain's CDR3 is CASSFAGPDTEAFF. DNA of the CDR3: TGCGCCAGCAGCTTTGCGGGTCCGGACACTGAAGCTTTCTTT.

The rearrangement uses TRBV27 and TRBJ1-2; a possible D gene is TRBD1 (6 bases). CDR1 and CDR2 from the germline V gene are MNHEY and SMNVEV (reference sequence). V lost 3 bases and J 7 bases, leaving 15 bases between the germline ends. This CDR3 is built from 14 residues. CDR3 nucleotides: TGTGCCAGCAGTTTTAAGGGCCTACAGGGTGGCTACACCTTC. Its protein is CASSFKGLQGGYTF.

V is TRBV5-1 and J is TRBJ2-3, with 8 nucleotides matching TRBD2. The CDR3 has 16 amino acids. The germline gives CDR1 SGHRS, CDR2 YFSETQ. The J segment lost 2 bases and the V segment lost 2 bases, leaving 7 bases of the junction unmatched. CDR3 coding DNA: TGCGCCAGCAGCTTCGAGCGGGGGCTTTTCACAGATACGCAGTATTTT. Translating gives CASSFERGLFTDTQYF. The whole variable domain, filled in from reference TRBV5-1 and TRBJ2-3, reads KAGVTQTPRYLIKTRGQQVTLSCSPISGHRSVSWYQQTPGQGLQFLFEYFSETQRNKGNFPGRFSGRQFSNSRSEMNVSTLELGDSALYLCASSFERGLFTDTQYFGPGTRLTVL.

CDR3 sequence reads: CASSLGINEKLFF. DNA of the CDR3: TGTGCCAGCTCACTCGGGATTAATGAAAAACTGTTTTTT. V gene TRBV18 combines with J gene TRBJ1-4, with no clear D. Trimming pared 4 bases from V and 4 bases from J, leaving 7 bases between. Germline V gene lookup returns CDR1 KGHSH and CDR2 LQKENI. The CDR3 has 13 residues.

The gene calls are TRBV3-1 (or the pseudogene TRBV3-2) and TRBJ1-5; a weak D match, TRBD1 (6 bases). The V end lost 4 bases, the J end lost 7 bases, and 17 bases lay between the germline ends. This CDR3 is built from 15 residues. The germline V gene has CDR1 LGHDT and CDR2 YNNKEL (reference sequence). CDR3 sequence (DNA): TGTGCCAGCAGCCTCGCCGGGACAAGGGACCAGCCCCAGCATTTT. It codes for CASSLAGTRDQPQHF.

The chain employs TRBV5-4 and TRBJ1-1; 7 nucleotides match TRBD1. Trimming cost V 3 bases and J 1 base; bases outside gene matches: 12. The CDR3 is made up of 17 amino acids. Germline CDR1 reads SGHNT; CDR2 reads YYREEE (reference sequence). The CDR3 sequence is CASSWLTGNRPNTEAFF. The DNA of the CDR3 is TGTGCCAGCAGCTGGCTGACAGGGAATCGCCCGAACACTGAAGCTTTCTTT.

This chain links TRBV19 with TRBJ2-1, with a weak D call TRBD1 (5 bases). CDR3 length: 12 amino acids. Trimming took off 7 bases at V and 4 bases at J, with 8 bases between the two ends. From germline, CDR1 is LNHDA and CDR2 SQIVND (reference sequence). The CDR3 bases are TGTGCCAGTAACGACAGATACAATGAGCAGTTCTTC. This gives the protein CASNDRYNEQFF.

The chain couples TRBV30 to TRBJ2-1; TRBD2 matches 7 bases. The germline CDR1 and CDR2 sequences are GTSNPN and SVGIG (reference sequence). V shed 6 bases, J shed 8 bases, and the junction held 10 bases outside the gene matches. The CDR3 has 13 residues. This CDR3 is CACAQNRGDEQFF. CDR3 DNA: TGTGCCTGCGCCCAGAACCGGGGGGATGAGCAGTTCTTC.

The chain is built from TRBV5-1 and TRBJ1-1; D gene ambiguous. Germline CDR1 SGHRS, CDR2 YFSETQ. This CDR3 region has 14 residues. Trimming took 3 bases from V and 0 from J, leaving 9 bases between them. The CDR3 spells CASSSRDLNTEAFF. CDR3 nucleotides: TGCGCCAGCAGCTCCCGGGATCTGAACACTGAAGCTTTCTTT.

CDR3 nucleotides: TGTGCCACCAGTGATTTGCAACGGACAACCTGGGACAAAAACATTCAGTACTTC. Residues: CATSDLQRTTWDKNIQYF. The chain is built from TRBV24-1 and TRBJ2-4, with a tentative D call TRBD1 (5 bases). The V end was cut by 0 bases, the J end by 3 bases, with 17 bases between. The germline gives CDR1 KGHDR, CDR2 SFDVKD. The CDR3 has 18 amino acids.

The chain uses TRBV19 and TRBJ1-1; maybe TRBD1 (6 bases). The germline V gene has CDR1 LNHDA and CDR2 SQIVND (reference sequence). The length of the CDR3 is 14 residues. V lost 1 base to trimming and J lost 4 bases, with 10 bases between them. The CDR3 sequence: CASSIVGQSTEAFF. The CDR3 nucleotides are TGTGCCAGTAGTATAGTTGGACAGAGCACTGAAGCTTTCTTT.

V gene TRBV25-1 combines with J gene TRBJ1-1; maybe TRBD1 (5 bases). V lost 5 bases to trimming and J lost 5 bases, with 6 bases between them. The CDR3 spans 11 residues. Germline V CDR1 and CDR2: MGHDK, SYGVNS. CDR3 in DNA: TGTGCCAGCAGTTCAGGGACTGAAGCTTTCTTT. It specifies CASSSGTEAFF. The entire variable domain, with the rest obtained from reference TRBV25-1 and TRBJ1-1, is as follows: EADIYQTPRYLVIGTGKKITLECSQTMGHDKMYWYQQDPGMELHLIHYSYGVNSTEKGDLSSESTVSRIRTEHFPLTLESARPSHTSQYLCASSSGTEAFFGQGTRLTVV.

The chain's CDR3 is CASSQGQENYGYTF. CDR3 sequence (DNA): TGCGCCAGCAGCCAGGGACAGGAGAACTATGGCTACACCTTC. The rearrangement joins TRBV4-1 to TRBJ1-2; the match to TRBD1 covers 8 bases. Germline assignment: CDR1 MGHRA and CDR2 YSYEKL. CDR3 length equals 14 residues. The junction had 2 bases not matched to a gene; V was cut back by 3 bases and J by 2 bases.

This rearrangement joins TRBV25-1 to TRBJ1-6; possible D gene TRBD1, 6 bases. CDR3 length equals 14 residues. Trimming took off 1 base at V and 10 bases at J, with 11 bases between the two ends. Germline V lookup: CDR1 MGHDK, CDR2 SYGVNS. The CDR3 protein is CASSESAGESPLHF. Written as DNA, the CDR3 is TGTGCCAGCAGTGAATCCGCAGGGGAGTCACCCCTCCACTTT.

The chain joins TRBV3-1 (or the pseudogene TRBV3-2) to TRBJ1-4; 10 bases map to TRBD1. Germline-derived CDR1 and CDR2 are LGHDT and YNNKEL (reference sequence). The CDR3 spans 19 residues. V shed 0 bases and J 6 bases; nucleotides not matched to a gene: 13. The CDR3 here is CASSQETPGDRGRDEKLFF. CDR3 coding DNA: TGTGCCAGCAGCCAAGAGACTCCAGGAGACAGGGGGCGGGATGAAAAACTGTTTTTT.

The chain employs TRBV23-1 and TRBJ1-4; 9 bases line up with TRBD1. TRBV23-1 has ORF status, its function being uncertain. This CDR3 has 18 residues. With V trimmed by 2 bases and J by 7 bases, 14 bases remained unmatched. The CDR3 protein is CASSQAVPGQGLGEKLFF. The CDR3 DNA sequence: TGCGCCAGCAGTCAAGCGGTCCCGGGACAGGGTCTGGGTGAAAAACTGTTTTTT.

This chain links TRBV12-5 with TRBJ1-4; TRBD1 agrees at 11 bases. V lost 1 base, J lost 3 bases, and 4 bases stayed unmatched. Germline CDR1 and CDR2: LGHNT and FRNRAP. CDR3 length equals 17 residues. As DNA, the CDR3 is TGTGCTAGTGGTTTGGGGACAGGGGGCCATTCTAATGAAAAACTGTTTTTT. Translated, it gives CASGLGTGGHSNEKLFF.

The gene calls are TRBV7-3 and TRBJ2-1; TRBD1 matches at 8 bases. The CDR3 runs to 14 residues. From germline, CDR1 is SGHTA and CDR2 FQGTGA. The J segment lost 7 bases and the V segment lost 5 bases, leaving 7 bases of the junction unmatched. The CDR3 DNA is TGTGCCAGCAGCGCGGACAGGGTGGGGAATGAGCAGTTCTTC. Its protein is CASSADRVGNEQFF.

V usage is TRBV10-3 and J usage is TRBJ2-7; 7 bases line up with TRBD1. The CDR3 is made up of 12 amino acids. V was clipped by 8 bases and J by 1 base; unmatched bases: 2. Germline loops: CDR1 ENHRY, CDR2 SYGVKD. The CDR3 DNA follows: TGTGCCATCGGGACAGCTTCCTACGAGCAGTACTTC. This encodes CAIGTASYEQYF.

The rearrangement links TRBV7-3 to TRBJ2-1; the match to TRBD2 covers 11 bases. Germline values: CDR1 SGHTA, CDR2 FQGTGA. The V and J ends lost 5 bases and 9 bases, in that order; junction bases with no gene match: 9. This CDR3 region has 15 residues. CDR3 sequence reads: CASSTSGGSGSEQFF. CDR3 in DNA: TGTGCCAGCAGCACTAGCGGGGGCTCGGGTAGTGAGCAGTTCTTC.

The chain carries TRBV5-1 and TRBJ1-3, with TRBD1 identical over 7 bases. The V gene's germline CDR1 is SGHRS and CDR2 YFSETQ. V lost 3 bases to trimming and J lost 0 bases; unmatched junction nucleotides: 9. This CDR3 region has 17 residues. The DNA for the CDR3 is TGCGCCAGCAGCTGGGGACAGCTTGCCTTCTCTGGAAACACCATATATTTT. As protein: CASSWGQLAFSGNTIYF.

This chain uses TRBV29-1 with TRBJ2-3; 9 nucleotides agree with TRBD2. This CDR3 is built from 13 residues. J gave up 3 bases and V 7 bases, and 5 bases lay outside the gene matches. Germline V gene lookup returns CDR1 SQVTM and CDR2 ANQGSEA. CDR3 amino acids: CSAAGGPTDTQYF. CDR3 nucleotide sequence: TGCAGCGCAGCGGGGGGACCAACAGATACGCAGTATTTT.

The chain couples TRBV3-1 (or the pseudogene TRBV3-2) to TRBJ1-1; tentatively, D is TRBD1 (5 bases). Per germline, CDR1 LGHDT and CDR2 YNNKEL (reference sequence). V lost 1 base and J lost 11, with 14 bases in between. CDR3 length equals 13 residues. The CDR3 DNA sequence: TGTGCCAGCAGCCAAGGGGGAACGACAGCGGCTTTCTTT. Translating it yields CASSQGGTTAAFF.